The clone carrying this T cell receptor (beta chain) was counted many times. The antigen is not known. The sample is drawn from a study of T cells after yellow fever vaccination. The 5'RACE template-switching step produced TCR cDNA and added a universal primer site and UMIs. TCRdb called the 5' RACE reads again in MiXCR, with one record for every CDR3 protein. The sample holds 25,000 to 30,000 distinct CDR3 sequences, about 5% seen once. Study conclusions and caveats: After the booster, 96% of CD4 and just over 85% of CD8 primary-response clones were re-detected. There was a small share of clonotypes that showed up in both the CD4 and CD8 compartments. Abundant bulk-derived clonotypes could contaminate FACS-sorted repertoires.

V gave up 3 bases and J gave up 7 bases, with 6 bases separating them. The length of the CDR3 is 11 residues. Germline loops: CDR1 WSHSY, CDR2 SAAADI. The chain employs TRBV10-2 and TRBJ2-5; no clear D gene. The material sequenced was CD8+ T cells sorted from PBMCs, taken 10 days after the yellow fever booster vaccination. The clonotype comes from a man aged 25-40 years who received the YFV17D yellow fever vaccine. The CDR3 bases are TGCGCCAGCAGTGATTCGGGGACCCAGTACTTC. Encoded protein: CASSDSGTQYF.